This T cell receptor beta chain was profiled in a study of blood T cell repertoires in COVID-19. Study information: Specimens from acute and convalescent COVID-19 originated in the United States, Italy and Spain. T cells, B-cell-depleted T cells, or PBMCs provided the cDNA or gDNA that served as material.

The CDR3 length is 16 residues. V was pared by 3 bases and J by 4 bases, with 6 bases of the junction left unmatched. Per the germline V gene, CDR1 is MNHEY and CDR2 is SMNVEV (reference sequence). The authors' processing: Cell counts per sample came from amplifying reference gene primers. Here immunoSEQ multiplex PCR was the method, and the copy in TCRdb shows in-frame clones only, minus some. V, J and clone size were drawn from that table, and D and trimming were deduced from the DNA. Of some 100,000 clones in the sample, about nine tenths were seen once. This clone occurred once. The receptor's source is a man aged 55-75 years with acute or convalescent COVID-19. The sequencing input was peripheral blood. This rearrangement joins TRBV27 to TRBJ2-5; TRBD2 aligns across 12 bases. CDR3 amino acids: CASSLLAGGRGETQYF. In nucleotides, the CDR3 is TGTGCCAGCAGTTTGCTAGCGGGAGGGCGGGGAGAGACCCAGTACTTC.